The clone carrying this T cell receptor beta chain was observed a single time. The repertoire was sequenced with immunoSEQ multiplex PCR; TCRdb's copy has only in-frame clones and lacks some. The sample yields around 320,000 clones, around nine tenths seen once. The record originates from a study of blood T cell repertoires in COVID-19. The CDR3 spans 13 residues. Trimming stripped 3 bases from V and 2 bases from J, with 11 bases between. Germline CDR1 reads GTSNPN; CDR2 reads SVGIG (reference sequence). The study drew participants aged about 18 to 89 years from fewer than 30 US areas. The chain employs TRBV30 and TRBJ2-7; weak D call: TRBD1 (6 bases). Material for sequencing was PBMCs or T cells enriched from blood (not recorded which). The clonotype originates from a woman between 50 and 59 years old who had been exposed to COVID-19. The CDR3 DNA reads as TGTGCCTGGAGCAGACAGGCTACCTACGAGCAGTACTTC. This sequence encodes CAWSRQATYEQYF.